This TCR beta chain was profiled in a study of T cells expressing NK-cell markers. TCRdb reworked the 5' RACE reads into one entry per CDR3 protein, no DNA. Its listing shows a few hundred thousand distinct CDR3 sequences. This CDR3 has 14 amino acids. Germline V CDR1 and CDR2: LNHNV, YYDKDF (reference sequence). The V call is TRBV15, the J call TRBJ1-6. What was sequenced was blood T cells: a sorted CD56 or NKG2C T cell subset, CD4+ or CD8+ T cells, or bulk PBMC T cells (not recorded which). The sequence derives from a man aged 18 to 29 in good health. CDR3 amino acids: CATSRDQRDSPLHF. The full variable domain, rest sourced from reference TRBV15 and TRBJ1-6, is DAMVIQNPRYQVTQFGKPVTLSCSQTLNHNVMYWYQQKSSQAPKLLFHYYDKDFNNEADTPDNFQSRRPNTSFCFLDIRSPGLGDTAMYLCATSRDQRDSPLHFGNGTRLTVT.